These T cell receptor beta chains were read from a single sample in a study of blood T cells in healthy people across ages. Via MiXCR, TCRdb re-called the 5' RACE reads, giving one row per CDR3 protein. The data hold approximately 800,000 distinct CDR3 sequences, with about half observed a single time. Source material: blood. The source of these receptors is a man older than 75 in good health. Each CDR3 is given with its conserved first and last residue. The order of the fields is V gene, D gene, clone size, J gene, CDR3 DNA, CDR3 protein. D genes are given only for firm matches. The listing skips clone size in some rows; elsewhere it reads once, few, many or a size class.

>TRBV6-5|.|.|TRBJ2-2
TGTGCCAGCAGGCTTAGAGGGACCGGGGAGCTGTTTTTT
CASRLRGTGELFF
>TRBV9|.|few|TRBJ2-7
TGTGCCAGCAGCGGGGGGGGCAGCCGAGCCTACGAGCAGTACTTC
CASSGGGSRAYEQYF
>TRBV20-1|TRBD1|.|TRBJ2-2
TGCAGTGCTAGGGACAGGGGGCGAACCGGGGAGCTGTTTTTT
CSARDRGRTGELFF
>TRBV20-1|.|.|TRBJ1-1
TGCAGTGCCCGGAGACAGATTGAAGCTTTCTTT
CSARRQIEAFF
>TRBV12-3/TRBV12-4|TRBD2|.|TRBJ2-7
TGTGCCAGCACCACCGGGACTAGCGGCTACGAGCAGTACTTC
CASTTGTSGYEQYF
>TRBV9|.|few|TRBJ2-3
TGTGCCAGCAGCCCTGCTCGGGATACGCAGTATTTT
CASSPARDTQYF
>TRBV20-1|TRBD1|few|TRBJ2-2
TGCAGTGCCCCCCATCCGACAGGGGCCGGGGAGCTGTTTTTT
CSAPHPTGAGELFF
>TRBV20-1|TRBD2|few|TRBJ2-2
TGCAGTGCTGTGACTAGCGGGAGAGGCACCGGGGAGCTGTTTTTT
CSAVTSGRGTGELFF
>TRBV4-2|TRBD2|.|TRBJ2-4
TGTGCCAGCAGCCGAGATCGGACTAGCGGGGGGCGGGACATTCAGTACTTC
CASSRDRTSGGRDIQYF
>TRBV12-3/TRBV12-4|.|.|TRBJ2-3
TGTGCCAGCAGTTTAATGGGGAGAAGGGCAGATACGCAGTATTTT
CASSLMGRRADTQYF
>TRBV7-2|TRBD2|.|TRBJ2-7
TGTGCCAGCAGCAATCCGGGACTAGCGGAAAGCGAGCAGTACTTC
CASSNPGLAESEQYF
>TRBV7-2|.|few|TRBJ2-5
TGTGCCAGCAGCCTCCCGGCCTGGGGTCAAGAGACCCAGTACTTC
CASSLPAWGQETQYF
>TRBV28|.|.|TRBJ1-6
TGTGCCAGCAGCCGGTACCAATCCTCCTATAATTCACCCCTCCACTTT
CASSRYQSSYNSPLHF
>TRBV20-1|TRBD1|.|TRBJ2-1
TGCAGTGCTATGCGAGGGGGCGGACGGAATGAGCAGTTCTTC
CSAMRGGGRNEQFF
>TRBV20-1|.|.|TRBJ1-2
TGCAGTGCAACCGACAGACACTATGGCTACACCTTC
CSATDRHYGYTF
>TRBV29-1|TRBD2|once|TRBJ2-3
TGCAGCGTTGAAGATGGTATCGGGGGGGCAAGGGATACGCAGTATTTT
CSVEDGIGGARDTQYF
>TRBV20-1|TRBD2|.|TRBJ2-3
TGCAGTGCGACACCTAGCGGGAGTTCCACAGATACGCAGTATTTT
CSATPSGSSTDTQYF
>TRBV4-3|.|many|TRBJ1-4
TGCGCCAGCAGCCAAGATTTGGCCGAAAATGAAAAACTGTTTTTT
CASSQDLAENEKLFF
>TRBV15|.|.|TRBJ2-1
TGTGCCACCAGCAGAGAGAGTCCCGGTAACTACAATGAGCAGTTCTTC
CATSRESPGNYNEQFF
>TRBV14|.|.|TRBJ1-6
TGTGCCAGCAGCCAGGGGGCAAGGTCACCCCTCCACTTT
CASSQGARSPLHF
>TRBV12-3/TRBV12-4|.|.|TRBJ2-1
TGTGCCAGCGCTACGACGGGAGATGGGGGGAATGAGCAGTTCTTC
CASATTGDGGNEQFF
>TRBV7-3|.|.|TRBJ2-1
TGTGCCAGCAGCTTATATCCCGGGGATGAGCAGTTCTTC
CASSLYPGDEQFF
>TRBV7-2|TRBD1|few|TRBJ2-7
TGTGCCAGCAGCGACAGCCGGGACAGGGGGCCCTACGAGCAGTACTTC
CASSDSRDRGPYEQYF
>TRBV12-3/TRBV12-4|.|many|TRBJ2-7
TGTGCCAGCAGTTTAGAAGGATTCGGAGCCTACGAGCAGTACTTC
CASSLEGFGAYEQYF
>TRBV12-3/TRBV12-4|.|.|TRBJ2-7
TGTGCCAGCAGTGTTCGGGGAGAAGGCGAGCAGTACTTC
CASSVRGEGEQYF
>TRBV20-1|.|.|TRBJ2-3
TGCAGTGCCGAGGATTTGGGTCCAGATACGCAGTATTTT
CSAEDLGPDTQYF
>TRBV10-3|.|.|TRBJ2-5
TGTGCCATCAGTGAGTACACAGCCGCAAACACCCCACAAGAGACCCAGTACTTC
CAISEYTAANTPQETQYF
>TRBV2|.|.|TRBJ1-6
TGTGCCAGCTCGGAAAGGGGCAGTGGCTCACCCCTCCACTTT
CASSERGSGSPLHF
>TRBV24-1|.|few|TRBJ2-7
TGTGCCACCAGTGATTCTCGGACCTCGTGGGAGCAGTACTTC
CATSDSRTSWEQYF
>TRBV2|TRBD1|many|TRBJ2-4
TGTGCCAGCAGTCCCACAGGGGTGGGCAACATTCAGTACTTC
CASSPTGVGNIQYF
>TRBV20-1|.|few|TRBJ1-6
TGCAGTGCTGCCCCCGGGGGGCGCGTGAATTCACCCCTCCACTTT
CSAAPGGRVNSPLHF
>TRBV7-2|.|many|TRBJ2-7
TGTGCCAGCAGCCCGGCGTTAGGACAGTCCTACGAGCAGTACTTC
CASSPALGQSYEQYF
>TRBV27|TRBD1|once|TRBJ2-7
TGTGCCAGCAGTTCCCAGGGGGCGTCCTACGAGCAGTACTTC
CASSSQGASYEQYF
>TRBV12-3/TRBV12-4|.|.|TRBJ2-4
TGTGCCAGCAGCTACACGCCCCGCAATGAGCAGTACTTC
CASSYTPRNEQYF
>TRBV7-6|.|.|TRBJ1-5
TGTGCCAGCAGCTTAGCGCATGGGCAGCCCCAGCATTTT
CASSLAHGQPQHF
>TRBV19|TRBD2|few|TRBJ2-7
TGTGCCAGTAGTATAGATTCCGGGAGGGCAGACGAGCAGTACTTC
CASSIDSGRADEQYF
>TRBV10-3|TRBD2|.|TRBJ2-7
TGTGCCATCAGTGAGTCCAAGAGGGACTACTCCTACGAGCAGTACTTC
CAISESKRDYSYEQYF
>TRBV9|TRBD2|.|TRBJ2-1
TGTGCCAGCAGCGTAGCGGTTCTAGCGGACAATGAGCAGTTCTTC
CASSVAVLADNEQFF
>TRBV25-1|.|.|TRBJ2-1
TGTGCCACCGACCGGGCTGATTCCTACAATGAGCAGTTCTTC
CATDRADSYNEQFF
>TRBV10-2|.|few|TRBJ2-3
TGCGCCAGCCAGGGCACAGATACGCAGTATTTT
CASQGTDTQYF
>TRBV28|TRBD1|.|TRBJ2-7
TGTGCCAGCAGTTTATACGGACAGGGGACCTACAATGAGCAGTACTTC
CASSLYGQGTYNEQYF
>TRBV29-1|.|few|TRBJ1-5
TGCAGCGTTGAAGACGGCGGGCGTCTGCATTTT
CSVEDGGRLHF
>TRBV11-3|.|.|TRBJ2-3
TGTGCCAGCAAATTTGAGGGACGGCCCTCAGATACGCAGTATTTT
CASKFEGRPSDTQYF
>TRBV29-1|.|.|TRBJ2-7
TGCAGCGTTGAACTACTCTTGGGGGGCGAGCAGTACTTC
CSVELLLGGEQYF
>TRBV30|.|.|TRBJ2-2
TGTGCCTGGAGGGGGCTTGGCGGGGAGCTGTTTTTT
CAWRGLGGELFF
>TRBV7-2|.|many|TRBJ1-1
TGTGCCAGCAGCTTAGTGATTGGGTACACTGAAGCTTTCTTT
CASSLVIGYTEAFF
>TRBV3-1|.|.|TRBJ2-4
TGTGCCAGCAGCCATTTACAGAACTACGGGCAGTACTTC
CASSHLQNYGQYF
>TRBV2|TRBD1|.|TRBJ2-7
TGTGCCAGCAGTCGACAGGGGGCTGGAGAGCAGTACTTC
CASSRQGAGEQYF
>TRBV7-3|TRBD2|once|TRBJ2-5
TGTGCCAGCAGCTTAGTTGGGACTATACCACGTCAAGAGACCCAGTACTTC
CASSLVGTIPRQETQYF
>TRBV20-1|TRBD2|many|TRBJ2-7
TGCAGTGCTGAGACTAGCGGGACCCGAGGTAGTTACGAGCAGTACTTC
CSAETSGTRGSYEQYF
>TRBV27|TRBD2|.|TRBJ2-1
TGTGCCAGCAGTTGGCGGGAGCCACCCTACAATGAGCAGTTCTTC
CASSWREPPYNEQFF
>TRBV29-1|TRBD2|.|TRBJ2-3
TGCAGCGTTGAAATGGCTAGCGGGAACCCTAGCACAGATACGCAGTATTTT
CSVEMASGNPSTDTQYF
>TRBV5-4|.|.|TRBJ2-5
TGTGCCAGCAGCTTCTTAGCGGATCACACAGGGACCCAGTACTTC
CASSFLADHTGTQYF
>TRBV11-3|.|.|TRBJ2-1
TGTGCCAGCAGCTGGAGCTCTAACAATGAGCAGTTCTTC
CASSWSSNNEQFF
>TRBV4-2|.|.|TRBJ2-3
TGTGCCAGCAGCCAAGTACCCGGCGATACGCAGTATTTT
CASSQVPGDTQYF